This TCR beta chain was identified during a study of shared clonotypes between healthy human individuals. Study-wide findings and caveats: Represented diversity (both genetic and exposure-history) was limited by the small number of donors. On the whole, naive subsets had larger estimated richness than memory subsets had.

As concerns this clone: Its antigen is as yet unknown.

Sorted-subset replicate PCRs used about 200 ng of genomic DNA. This amount corresponded to 30,000 to 35,000 T cell genomes. Clones were sequenced by immunoSEQ multiplex PCR, and TCRdb holds only the in-frame ones, with some missing. The repertoire holds about a million clones, with 60% to 80% as singletons. The origin of this receptor is a man between 18 and 35 years old in good health. Some clones in this sample may be carry-over from other donors' samples. Sequencing was done on a sample of memory CD4+ T cells from PBMCs. Subset reported: CD45RA-negative fraction.

The CDR3 DNA sequence: TGCGCCAGCAGCTTGGCCCAGGGATCAGATACGCAGTATTTT. Translation gives CASSLAQGSDTQYF. The chain is built from TRBV5-1 and TRBJ2-3, with a tentative D call TRBD1 (5 bases). Deletions cut 0 bases from V and 4 bases from J, with 9 bases between. CDR3 length: 14 amino acids. Germline assignment: CDR1 SGHRS and CDR2 YFSETQ.